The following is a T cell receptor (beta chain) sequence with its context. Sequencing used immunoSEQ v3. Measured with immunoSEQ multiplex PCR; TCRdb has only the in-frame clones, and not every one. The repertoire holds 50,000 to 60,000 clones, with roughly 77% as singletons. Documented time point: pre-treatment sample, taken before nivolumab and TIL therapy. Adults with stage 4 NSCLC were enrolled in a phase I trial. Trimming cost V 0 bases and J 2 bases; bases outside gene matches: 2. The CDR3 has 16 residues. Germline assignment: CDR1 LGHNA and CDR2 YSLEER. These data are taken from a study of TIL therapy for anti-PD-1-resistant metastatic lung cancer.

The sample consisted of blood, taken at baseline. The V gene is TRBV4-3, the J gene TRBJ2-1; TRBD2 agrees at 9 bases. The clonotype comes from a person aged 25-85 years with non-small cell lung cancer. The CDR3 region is CASSQDWTSAYNEQFF. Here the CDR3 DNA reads TGCGCCAGCAGCCAAGATTGGACTAGCGCCTACAATGAGCAGTTCTTC.